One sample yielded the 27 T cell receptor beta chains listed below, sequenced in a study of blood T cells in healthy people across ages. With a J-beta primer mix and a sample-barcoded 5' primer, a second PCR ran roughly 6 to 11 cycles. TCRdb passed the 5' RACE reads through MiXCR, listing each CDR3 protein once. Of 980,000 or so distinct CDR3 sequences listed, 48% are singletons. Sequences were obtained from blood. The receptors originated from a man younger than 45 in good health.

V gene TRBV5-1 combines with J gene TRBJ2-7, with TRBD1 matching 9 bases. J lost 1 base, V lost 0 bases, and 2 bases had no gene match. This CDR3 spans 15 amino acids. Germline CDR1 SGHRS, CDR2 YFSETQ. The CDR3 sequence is CASSLGDRASYEQYF. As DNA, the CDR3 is TGCGCCAGCAGCTTGGGGGACAGGGCATCCTACGAGCAGTACTTC.

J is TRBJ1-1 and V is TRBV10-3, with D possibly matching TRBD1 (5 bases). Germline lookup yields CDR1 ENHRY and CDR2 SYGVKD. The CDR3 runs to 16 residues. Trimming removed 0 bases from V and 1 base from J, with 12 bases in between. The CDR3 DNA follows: TGTGCCATCAGTGAGTCGCGGACATCTCAGAACACTGAAGCTTTCTTT. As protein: CAISESRTSQNTEAFF.

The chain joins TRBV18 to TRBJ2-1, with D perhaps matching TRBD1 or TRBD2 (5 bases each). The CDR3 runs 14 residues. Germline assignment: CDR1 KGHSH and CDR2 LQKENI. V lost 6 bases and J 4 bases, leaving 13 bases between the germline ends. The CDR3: CASSDQGAYNEQFF. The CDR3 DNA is TGTGCCAGCTCGGACCAGGGAGCGTACAATGAGCAGTTCTTC.

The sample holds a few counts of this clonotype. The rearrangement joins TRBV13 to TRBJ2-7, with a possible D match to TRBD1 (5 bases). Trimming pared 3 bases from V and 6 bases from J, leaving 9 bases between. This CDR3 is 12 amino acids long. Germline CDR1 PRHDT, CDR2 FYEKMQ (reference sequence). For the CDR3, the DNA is TGTGCCAGCAGCTTTACAGGCCCCGAGCAGTACTTC. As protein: CASSFTGPEQYF.

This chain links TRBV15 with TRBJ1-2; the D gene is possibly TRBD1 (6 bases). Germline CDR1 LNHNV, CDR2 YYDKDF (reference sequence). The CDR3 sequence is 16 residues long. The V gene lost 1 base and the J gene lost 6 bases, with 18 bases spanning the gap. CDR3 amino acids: CATSRGEGGLGNGYTF. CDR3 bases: TGTGCCACCAGCAGAGGAGAAGGGGGGCTGGGGAATGGCTACACCTTC.

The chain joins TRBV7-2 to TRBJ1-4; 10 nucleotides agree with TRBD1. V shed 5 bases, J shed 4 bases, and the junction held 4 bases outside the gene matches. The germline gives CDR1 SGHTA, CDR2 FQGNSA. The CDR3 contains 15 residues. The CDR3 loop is CASSPRTGGNEKLFF. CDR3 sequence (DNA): TGTGCCAGCAGCCCCAGGACAGGGGGTAATGAAAAACTGTTTTTT.

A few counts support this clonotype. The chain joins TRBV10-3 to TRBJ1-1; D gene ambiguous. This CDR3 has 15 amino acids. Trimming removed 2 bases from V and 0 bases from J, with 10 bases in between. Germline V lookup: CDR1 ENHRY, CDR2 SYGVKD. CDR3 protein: CAISEPSVLNTEAFF. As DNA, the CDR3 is TGTGCCATCAGTGAGCCATCTGTTCTGAACACTGAAGCTTTCTTT.

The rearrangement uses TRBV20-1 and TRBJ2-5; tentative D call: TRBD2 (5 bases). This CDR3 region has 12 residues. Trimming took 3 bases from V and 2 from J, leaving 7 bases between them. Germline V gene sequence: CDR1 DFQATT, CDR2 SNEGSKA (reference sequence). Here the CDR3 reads CSASRTQETQYF. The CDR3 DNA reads TGCAGTGCTAGCAGGACTCAAGAGACCCAGTACTTC.

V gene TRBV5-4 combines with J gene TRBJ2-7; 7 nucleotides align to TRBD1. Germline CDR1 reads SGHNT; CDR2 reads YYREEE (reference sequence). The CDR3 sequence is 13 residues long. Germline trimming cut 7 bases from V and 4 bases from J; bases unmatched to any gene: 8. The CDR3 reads CASGDRTLYEQYF. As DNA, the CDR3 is TGTGCCAGCGGGGACAGAACACTTTACGAGCAGTACTTC.

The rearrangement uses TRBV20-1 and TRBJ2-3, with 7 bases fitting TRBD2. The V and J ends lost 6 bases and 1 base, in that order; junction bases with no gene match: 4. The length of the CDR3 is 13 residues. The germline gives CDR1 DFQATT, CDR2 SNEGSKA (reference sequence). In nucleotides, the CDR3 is TGCAGTGCAGCACGGGGGGGCACAGATACGCAGTATTTT. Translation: CSAARGGTDTQYF.

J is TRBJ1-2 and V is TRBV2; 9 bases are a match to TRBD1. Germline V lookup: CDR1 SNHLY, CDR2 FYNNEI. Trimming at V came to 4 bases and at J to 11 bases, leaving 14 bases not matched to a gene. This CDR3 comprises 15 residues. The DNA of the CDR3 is TGTGCCAGCAGTGGGGGACAGGGATCTCTACGTGGGTACACCTTC. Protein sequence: CASSGGQGSLRGYTF.

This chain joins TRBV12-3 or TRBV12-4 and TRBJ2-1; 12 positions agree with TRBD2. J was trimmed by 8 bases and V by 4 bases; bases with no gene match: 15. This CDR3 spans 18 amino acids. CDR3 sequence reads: CASSSSFTSGGIIDEQFF. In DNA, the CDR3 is TGTGCCAGCAGTTCGAGTTTCACTAGCGGGGGGATCATCGATGAGCAGTTCTTC.

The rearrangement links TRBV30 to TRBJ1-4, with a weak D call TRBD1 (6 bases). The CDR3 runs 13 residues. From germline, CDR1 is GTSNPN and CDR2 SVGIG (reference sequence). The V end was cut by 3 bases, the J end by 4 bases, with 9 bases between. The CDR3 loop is CAWRGAINEKLFF. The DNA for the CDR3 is TGTGCCTGGAGGGGGGCGATTAATGAAAAACTGTTTTTT.

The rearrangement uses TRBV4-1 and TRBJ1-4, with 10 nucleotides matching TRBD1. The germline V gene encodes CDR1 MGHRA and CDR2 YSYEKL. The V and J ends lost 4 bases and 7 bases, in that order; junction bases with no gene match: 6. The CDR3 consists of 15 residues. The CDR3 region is CASSLERDRGEKLFF. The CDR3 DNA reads TGCGCCAGCAGCCTAGAACGGGACAGGGGTGAAAAACTGTTTTTT.

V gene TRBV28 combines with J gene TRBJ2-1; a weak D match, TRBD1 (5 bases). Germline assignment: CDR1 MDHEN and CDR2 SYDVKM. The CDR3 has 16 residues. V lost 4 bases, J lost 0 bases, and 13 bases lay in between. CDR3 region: CASSSPTVISYNEQFF. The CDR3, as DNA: TGTGCCAGCAGTTCCCCGACAGTCATCTCCTACAATGAGCAGTTCTTC.

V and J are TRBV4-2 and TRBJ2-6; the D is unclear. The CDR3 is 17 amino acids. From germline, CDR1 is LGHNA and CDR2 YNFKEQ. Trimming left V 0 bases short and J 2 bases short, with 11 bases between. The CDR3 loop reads CASSQEAVTTGANVLTF. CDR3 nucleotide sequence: TGTGCCAGCAGCCAAGAGGCAGTAACCACTGGGGCCAACGTCCTGACTTTC.

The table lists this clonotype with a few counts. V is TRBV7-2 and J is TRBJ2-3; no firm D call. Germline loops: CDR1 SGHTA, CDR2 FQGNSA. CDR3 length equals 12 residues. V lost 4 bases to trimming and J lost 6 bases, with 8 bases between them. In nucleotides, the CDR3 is TGTGCCAGCAGCTCGTGGTTGGATACGCAGTATTTT. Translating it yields CASSSWLDTQYF.

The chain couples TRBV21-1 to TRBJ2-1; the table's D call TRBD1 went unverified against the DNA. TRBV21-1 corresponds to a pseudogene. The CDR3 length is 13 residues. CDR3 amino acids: CANSERGANYQFF. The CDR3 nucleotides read TGTGCCAACAGCGAAAGGGGGGCAAACTATCAGTTCTTC.

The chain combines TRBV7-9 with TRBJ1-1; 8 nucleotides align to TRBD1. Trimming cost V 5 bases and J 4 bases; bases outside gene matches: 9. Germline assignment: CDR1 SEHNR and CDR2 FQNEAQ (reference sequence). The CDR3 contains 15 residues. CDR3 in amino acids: CASSRRTGSVTEAFF. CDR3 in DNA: TGTGCCAGCAGCCGGAGGACAGGGTCGGTCACTGAAGCTTTCTTT.

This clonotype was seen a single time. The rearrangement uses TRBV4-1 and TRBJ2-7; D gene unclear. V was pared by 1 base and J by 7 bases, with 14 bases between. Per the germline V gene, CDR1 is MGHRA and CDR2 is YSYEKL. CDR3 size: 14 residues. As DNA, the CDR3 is TGCGCCAGCAGCCAAGGCGAGTCCTACAATGAGCAGTACTTC. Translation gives CASSQGESYNEQYF.

This CDR3 is CAAKAGGGQPQHF. CDR3 DNA: TGTGCCGCCAAGGCAGGGGGCGGTCAGCCCCAGCATTTT. The rearrangement uses TRBV10-3 and TRBJ1-5; TRBD1 matches at 8 bases. Germline CDR1 ENHRY, CDR2 SYGVKD. The junction had 9 bases not matched to a gene; V was cut back by 11 bases and J by 6 bases. The CDR3 contains 13 residues.

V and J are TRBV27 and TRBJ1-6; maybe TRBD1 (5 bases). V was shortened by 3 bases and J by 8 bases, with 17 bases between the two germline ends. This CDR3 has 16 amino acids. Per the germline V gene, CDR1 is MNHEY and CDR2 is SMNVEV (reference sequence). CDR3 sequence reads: CASSFMGRGRYSPLHF. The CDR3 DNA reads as TGTGCCAGCAGTTTTATGGGACGGGGAAGATATTCACCCCTCCACTTT.

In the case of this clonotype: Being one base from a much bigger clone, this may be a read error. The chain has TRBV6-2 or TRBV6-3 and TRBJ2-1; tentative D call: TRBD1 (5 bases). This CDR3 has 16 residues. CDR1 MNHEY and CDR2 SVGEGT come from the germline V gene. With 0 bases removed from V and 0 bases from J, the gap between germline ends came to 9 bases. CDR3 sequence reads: CASSYSDTGSYNEQFF. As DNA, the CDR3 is TGTGCCAGCAGTTACTCGGACACCGGCTCCTACAATGAGCAGTTCTTC.

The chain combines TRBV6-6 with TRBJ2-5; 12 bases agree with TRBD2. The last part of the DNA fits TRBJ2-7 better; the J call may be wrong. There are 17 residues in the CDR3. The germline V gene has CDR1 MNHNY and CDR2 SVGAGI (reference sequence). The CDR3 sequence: CASSYPTSGSLRDEQYF. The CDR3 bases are TGTGCCAGCAGTTACCCGACTAGCGGGAGTCTTCGCGACGAGCAGTACTTC.

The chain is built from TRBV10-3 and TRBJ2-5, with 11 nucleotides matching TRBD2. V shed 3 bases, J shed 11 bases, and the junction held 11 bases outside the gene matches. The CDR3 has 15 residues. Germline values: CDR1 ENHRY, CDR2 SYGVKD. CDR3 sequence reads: CAISDTSGRLDEQYF. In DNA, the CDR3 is TGTGCCATCAGTGATACTAGCGGGAGATTAGATGAGCAGTACTTC.

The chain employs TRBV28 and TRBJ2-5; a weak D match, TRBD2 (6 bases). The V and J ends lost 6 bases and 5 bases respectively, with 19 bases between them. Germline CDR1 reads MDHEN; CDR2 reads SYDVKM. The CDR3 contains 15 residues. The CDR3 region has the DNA TGTGCCAGCAGGTCCACAATAGCGGTGAAGGAGACCCAGTACTTC. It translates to CASRSTIAVKETQYF.

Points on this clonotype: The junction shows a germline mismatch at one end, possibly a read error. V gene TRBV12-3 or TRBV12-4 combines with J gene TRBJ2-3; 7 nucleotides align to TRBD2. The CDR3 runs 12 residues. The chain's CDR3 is CASTSSGDMQYF. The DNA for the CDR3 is TGTGCCAGCACCTCTAGCGGAGATATGCAGTATTTT.